The present T cell receptor beta chain was sequenced within a study of cytomegalovirus exposure and HLA in healthy donors. Turning to the study itself: There were 70 million to 95 million unique TCRs (from HLA-typed donors) in an early data release.

Primers: 60 Vbeta forward and 13 Jbeta reverse. Data came from immunoSEQ multiplex PCR; TCRdb stores just in-frame clones and leaves some out. The profile shows approximately 160,000 clones, around four fifths of them singletons. Study findings and constraints: V segments that were indistinguishable, TRBV6-2 and TRBV6-3 among them, were omitted from analysis. In a later analysis, V- and J-gene trimming of beta chains associated with a DCLRE1C missense variant, replicated independently. It was taken for granted in presence/absence analyses that sequencing depth across donors was roughly uniform.

The germline V and J ends were trimmed by 6 bases and 8 bases, with 23 bases remaining between them. This CDR3 contains 16 residues. Germline V gene lookup returns CDR1 SNHLY and CDR2 FYNNEI. Worth noting for this clone: Its antigen is unidentified.

The gene calls are TRBV2 and TRBJ2-1; a possible D gene is TRBD1 (5 bases). This clonotype originated in a man younger than 35 in good health and CMV-seropositive. Sequenced sample: PBMCs. The CDR3 protein is CASRDPRGTLHDEQFF. In DNA form, the CDR3 reads TGTGCCAGCAGGGACCCAAGGGGTACCCTACACGATGAGCAGTTCTTC. The full variable domain, its missing parts supplied by reference TRBV2 and TRBJ2-1, is EPEVTQTPSHQVTQMGQEVILRCVPISNHLYFYWYRQILGQKVEFLVSFYNNEISEKSEIFDDQFSVERPDGSNFTLKIRSTKLEDSAMYFCASRDPRGTLHDEQFFGPGTRLTVL.